The subject of this entry is one T cell receptor (beta chain). This clone turned up a few times. The specificity of this receptor is unknown. There are no base qualities to consult, and no much larger clone falls within one base. This record belongs to a study of cytomegalovirus exposure and HLA in healthy donors (TCRdb year 2017). Some background on the complete study: In an earlier analysis of under 750 of the donors, about 270 Gb of sequence data and approximately 120 million unique TCR beta sequences from roughly 190 million T cells were reported. A later genetic analysis used genome-wide SNP genotypes for about 65% of the 666 donors, treating that subset as a discovery cohort. The study aimed to test whether cataloging public T cell receptors could reveal signatures of past pathogen exposure. In a later analysis, previously published TCR beta repertoires from 600 to 850 donors were re-analyzed and high-resolution HLA genotyping was added so that TCR occurrence patterns could be studied. To predict cytomegalovirus infection status, the study brought together high-throughput TCR immunosequencing, statistical association of individual TCRs with disease status, and machine learning. In an earlier analysis of 500 to 650 of the donors, high-throughput TCR beta sequencing was used to judge whether each TCR beta V gene segment behaved as functional or pseudogenic. Across 300 to 400 genotyped donors of the cohort, an average of approximately 240,000 unique TCR beta nucleotide sequences per donor were sequenced, and approximately 17% of those sequences were non-productive. HLA typing covered class I and class II loci at four-digit resolution. The later analysis used no new phenotypic data to find candidate immune exposures, relying instead on TCR beta sequences and their occurrence across donors. Because of strong linkage in the cohort, four or five DR-DQ haplotypes were treated as single units for association and clustering. Typing coverage differed by locus: A, B, C, DRB1 and DQB1 were typed in roughly 620-640 donors, DQA1 in 500 to 550, DPA1 in 606, and DPB1 in 400 to 480. The genetic ancestry cluster associated with self-reported Caucasian donors included about 84% of the 398 genotyped donors. Every repertoire in the discovery cohort had been generated on one and the same sequencing platform. The study profiled the T cell repertoires of about 640 subjects by immunosequencing and related them to cytomegalovirus serostatus. Roughly 290 gigabases of sequencing data and approximately 92 million unique TCR sequences made up an early release that covered 500 to 650 HLA-typed donors. In addition to the first cohort of hundreds of subjects, a separate validation cohort of about 120 different subjects was used. Donor age, sex, ethnicity and CMV serostatus were compiled alongside the repertoire data. On the study overall, not on this receptor specifically: A further reported finding was that TCR beta sequences accurately predicted the HLA-A and HLA-B alleles for most subjects in the first cohort. At a false discovery rate of 0.05, a later analysis linked approximately 18,000 TCR beta sequences to specific HLA alleles. Over 15 rarely observed V segments, including chromosome 9 orphons, were excluded from the earlier analysis of approximately 500 of the donors because counts were too low. According to a later analysis, TCR association rates differed among HLA loci, with DRB1 alleles showing the most associated TCRs and HLA-C alleles showing the fewest. The classifier was reported to diagnose cytomegalovirus status with high specificity and sensitivity in both the original cohort and the validation cohort. In this cohort, only TCR beta chains were sequenced, and detectable features were limited by the absence of alpha or paired-chain data. Linkage disequilibrium might explain the correlated functional status among segregating V segments, but an unknown experimental factor could not be ruled out. A few of the identified cytomegalovirus-associated TCR beta chains were confirmed in vitro to be specific for cytomegalovirus antigens. For the cohort, immune exposure information was limited to CMV serostatus. Several of the top co-occurrence clusters appeared to be linked to parvovirus B19, influenza, CMV and Epstein-Barr virus, according to a later analysis. Strong co-occurrence of HLA alleles, especially DR and DQ, made assigning TCR associations to individual alleles difficult. In a later analysis, HLA-associated TCR beta chains showed more clonal expansion and lower generation probabilities than non-associated chains that were equally common. A total of some 180 TCR beta chains were listed by the study as associated with cytomegalovirus. An association between a missense DCLRE1C variant and V-gene and J-gene trimming of TCR beta chains was found in a later genetic analysis and replicated in an independent cohort. According to a later analysis, most CMV-associated TCR beta chains appeared to be HLA-restricted, and the HLA associations seemed to be driven largely by CMV exposure. HLA typing was unavailable for some donors at each locus, so association tests used only the typed subset. Across donors, most TCR sequences were observed very rarely, whereas some public TCRs were present in many individuals. A later genetic analysis reported fewer N-insertions in productive TCRs among donors in an Asian-associated ancestry cluster than the approximately 700-donor mean. The authors suggested that the approach could potentially be generalized to other disease states and immunological phenotypes. The presence/absence analyses assumed that sequencing depth was roughly uniform across donors, and that assumption may not be true. The sequencing pipeline was judged likely to have produced a cluster of highly shared sequence variants as a technical artifact. Broadly in line with IMGT annotations, most TCR beta V segments showed up in productive rearrangements about 87% or about 30% of the time in an earlier analysis of under 700 of the donors.

In total, 600 or so healthy bone marrow donors made up the cohort. Cohort members were all nominally healthy when sampled, although unrecorded immune exposures were likely present. Of the approximately 620 cohort members, around 310 had a positive CMV serostatus and 350 to 450 had a negative one, while no CMV serostatus was recorded for the donor. A peripheral blood sample was collected from each donor, and TCR beta sequencing was performed on peripheral blood mononuclear cells. Genomic DNA extraction from the blood cell samples was performed with the Qiagen DNeasy Blood Extraction Kit. The library came from the immunoSEQ multiplex PCR assay. For the multiplex PCR, a mixture combining 60 forward primers for TCR Vbeta segments and 13 reverse primers for TCR Jbeta segments was used. Amplification of the CDR3 region of rearranged TCR beta genes was performed with a multiplex PCR assay on genomic DNA. On the Illumina HiSeq System, the amplified TCR beta libraries were sequenced as 87-base-pair reads. As for the original processing: In a later analysis, roughly 80 million unique TCR beta chains were counted across the 500 to 850 repertoires, and around 11 million of these chains were shared by at least two donors. To remove PCR and sequencing errors, raw reads were error-corrected and collapsed into unique sequences using a nearest-neighbor algorithm that merged closely related sequences. V, D and J gene segments were assigned by aligning CDR3 sequences to IMGT reference sequences. For a sequence to be retained, at least a six-nucleotide match to both a V gene segment and a J gene segment was required. Rearrangements were called productive when the CDR3 lacked stop codons and stayed in frame with V and J; all others were non-productive. Following IMGT convention, CDR3 was defined as the stretch from the second conserved V-encoded cysteine to the conserved J-encoded phenylalanine. The earlier analysis of 587 of the donors excluded sequences that lacked an unambiguous match to a single V gene segment. In an earlier analysis of about 590 of the donors, a V segment was called functional when productive rearrangements were above 56.7%, and segregating when the standard deviation between donors exceeded 5%. A statistical classification framework was built to diagnose cytomegalovirus status from the catalog of TCR beta chain sequences. In a later analysis, V and J genes were assigned by comparing TCR nucleotide sequences against IMGT/GENE-DB human TR gene sequences. In a later analysis, CDR3 sequences and most-parsimonious VDJ recombination scenarios were assigned using the TCRdist pipeline. A later analysis defined each TCR beta chain by its CDR3 amino acid sequence plus V-gene family, and excluded reads lacking a unique V-gene family. As a way to deal with suspected cross-contamination and a sequencing artifact, a later analysis dropped 592 nucleotide sequences that were highly shared and had low generation probability. In a later analysis, a clonal expansion index for each public chain was calculated from normalized within-repertoire ranks of inferred template counts. A later analysis computed generation probabilities with a VDJ recombination model fitted to out-of-frame rearrangements, and checked the results against IGoR. Hypergeometric tests were used in a later analysis to score TCR-TCR, TCR-HLA and TCR-CMV co-occurrence, with a repertoire-size bias correction applied to the TCR pairs. False discovery rates were estimated in a later analysis by permuting HLA or CMV assignments 20 times. A later analysis grouped co-occurring TCRs with DBSCAN, adding TCRdist sequence similarity when clustering within HLA-allele-positive subsets. Repertoires with fewer than 30,000 or more than 120,000 public chains, plus five repertoires with anomalous nucleotide sharing, were excluded from co-occurrence clustering. The source is immuneACCESS, and TCRdb retained only in-frame sequences with V and J called. Part of the clones is not carried over; for the studies checked, unresolved V genes explain less than half of this, and the remainder is unexplained. That table furnishes V, J and clone size, whereas the DNA furnished D and trimming. In this sample the table shows some 170,000 clones, approximately 70% of which occur a single time. The ten largest account for 2% to 2.5% of the sample.

The sequence was collected from a human donor in good health. Material: PBMCs.

The DNA sequence is as follows: TGTGCCAGCAGCCCCAGGACTAGCGGGGGGGTACGCACAGATACGCAGTATTTT. Its protein is CASSPRTSGGVRTDTQYF. Recombination joined TRBV7-9 with TRBJ2-3; 15 nucleotides in the junction match TRBD2. The CDR3, from cysteine to phenylalanine, totals 18 residues. Of the read, only the CDR3 DNA is kept; its 54 bases are in frame from base 1. Per the germline V gene (reference sequence), SEHNR is the CDR1 and FQNEAQ is the CDR2. The junction shows trimming of 5 bases on V and 1 base on J, and the gene matches do not reach 7 bases of it.